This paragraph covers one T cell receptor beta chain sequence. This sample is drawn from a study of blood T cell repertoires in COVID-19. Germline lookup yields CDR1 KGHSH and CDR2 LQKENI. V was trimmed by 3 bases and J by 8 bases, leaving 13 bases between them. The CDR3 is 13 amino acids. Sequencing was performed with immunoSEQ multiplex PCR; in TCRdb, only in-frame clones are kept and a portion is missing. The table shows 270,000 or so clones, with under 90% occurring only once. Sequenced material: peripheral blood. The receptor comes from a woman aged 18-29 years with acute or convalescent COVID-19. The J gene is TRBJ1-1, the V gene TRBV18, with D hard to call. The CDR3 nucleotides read TGTGCCAGCTCACCTCCAGGACTGTGGGAAGCTTTCTTT. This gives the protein CASSPPGLWEAFF.